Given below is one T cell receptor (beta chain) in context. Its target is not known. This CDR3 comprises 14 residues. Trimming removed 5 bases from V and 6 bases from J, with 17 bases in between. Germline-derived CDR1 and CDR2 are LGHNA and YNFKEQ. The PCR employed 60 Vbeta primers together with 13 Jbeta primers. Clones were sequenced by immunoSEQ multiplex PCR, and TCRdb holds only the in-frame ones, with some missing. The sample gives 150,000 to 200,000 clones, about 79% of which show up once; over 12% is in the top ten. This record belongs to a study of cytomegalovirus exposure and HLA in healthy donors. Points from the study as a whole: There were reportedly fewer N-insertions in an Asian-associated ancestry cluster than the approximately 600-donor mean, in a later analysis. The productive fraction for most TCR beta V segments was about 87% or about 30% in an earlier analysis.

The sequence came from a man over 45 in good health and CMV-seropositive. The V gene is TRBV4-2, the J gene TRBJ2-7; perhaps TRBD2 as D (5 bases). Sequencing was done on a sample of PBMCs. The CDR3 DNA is TGTGCCAGCAGCTCGGAGGCTGGTGCGACCGAGCAGTACTTC. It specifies CASSSEAGATEQYF.